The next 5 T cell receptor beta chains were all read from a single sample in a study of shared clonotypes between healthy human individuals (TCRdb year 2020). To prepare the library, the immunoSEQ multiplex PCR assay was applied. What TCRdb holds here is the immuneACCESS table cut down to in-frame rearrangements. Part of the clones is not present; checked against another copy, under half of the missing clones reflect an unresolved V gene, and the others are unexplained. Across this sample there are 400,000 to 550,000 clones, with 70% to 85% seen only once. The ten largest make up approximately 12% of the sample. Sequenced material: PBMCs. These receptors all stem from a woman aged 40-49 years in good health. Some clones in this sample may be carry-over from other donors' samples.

CDR3 nucleotide sequence: TGTGCCAGCTCACCCGCGCGAGGTCAGGGTAGCACAGATACGCAGTATTTT. This translates into CASSPARGQGSTDTQYF. V gene TRBV18 combines with J gene TRBJ2-3; tentatively, D is TRBD1 (5 bases). The CDR3 has 17 amino acids. Germline loops: CDR1 KGHSH, CDR2 LQKENI. With 3 bases removed from V and 0 bases from J, the gap between germline ends came to 16 bases.

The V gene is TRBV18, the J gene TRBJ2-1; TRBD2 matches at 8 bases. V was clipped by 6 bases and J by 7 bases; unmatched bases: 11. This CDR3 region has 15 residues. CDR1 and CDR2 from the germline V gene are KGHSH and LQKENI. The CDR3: CASSRSGMIGNEQFF. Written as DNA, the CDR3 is TGTGCCAGCTCCCGTAGCGGGATGATAGGAAATGAGCAGTTCTTC.

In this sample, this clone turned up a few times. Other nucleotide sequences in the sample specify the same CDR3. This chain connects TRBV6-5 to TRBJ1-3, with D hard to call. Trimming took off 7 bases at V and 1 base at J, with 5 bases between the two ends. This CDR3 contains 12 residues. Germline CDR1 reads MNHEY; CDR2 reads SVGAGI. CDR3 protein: CASTGSGNTIYF. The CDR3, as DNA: TGTGCCAGCACCGGATCTGGAAACACCATATATTTT.

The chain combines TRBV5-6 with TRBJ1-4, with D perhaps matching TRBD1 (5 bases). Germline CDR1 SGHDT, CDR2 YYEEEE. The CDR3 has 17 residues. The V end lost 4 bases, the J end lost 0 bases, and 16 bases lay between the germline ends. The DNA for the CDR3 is TGTGCCAGCAGCCTGCGACGGGACCTTGCAACTAATGAAAAACTGTTTTTT. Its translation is CASSLRRDLATNEKLFF. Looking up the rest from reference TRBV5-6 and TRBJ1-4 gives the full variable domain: DAGVTQSPTHLIKTRGQQVTLRCSPKSGHDTVSWYQQALGQGPQFIFQYYEEEERQRGNFPDRFSGHQFPNYSSELNVNALLLGDSALYLCASSLRRDLATNEKLFFGSGTQLSVL.

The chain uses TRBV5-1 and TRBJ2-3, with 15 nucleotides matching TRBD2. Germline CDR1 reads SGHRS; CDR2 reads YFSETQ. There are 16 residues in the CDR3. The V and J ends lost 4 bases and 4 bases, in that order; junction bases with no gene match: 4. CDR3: CASSTRTSGRADTQYF. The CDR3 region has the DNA TGCGCCAGCAGCACCCGGACTAGCGGGAGGGCAGATACGCAGTATTTT.